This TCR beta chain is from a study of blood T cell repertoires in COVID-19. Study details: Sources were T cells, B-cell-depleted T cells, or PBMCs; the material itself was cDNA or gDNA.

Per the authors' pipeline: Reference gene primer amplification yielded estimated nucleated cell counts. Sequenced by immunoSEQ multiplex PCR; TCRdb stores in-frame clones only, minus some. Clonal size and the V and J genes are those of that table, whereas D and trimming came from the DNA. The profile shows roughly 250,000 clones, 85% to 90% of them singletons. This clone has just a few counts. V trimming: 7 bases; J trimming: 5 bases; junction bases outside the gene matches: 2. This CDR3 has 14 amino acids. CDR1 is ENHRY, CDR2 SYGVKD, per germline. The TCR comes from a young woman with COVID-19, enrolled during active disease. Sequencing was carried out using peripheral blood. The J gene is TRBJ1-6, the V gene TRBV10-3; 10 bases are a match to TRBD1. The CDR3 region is CAIKGTGDNSPLHF. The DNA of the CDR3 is TGTGCCATCAAAGGGACAGGGGATAATTCACCCCTCCACTTT.